This entry is about one T cell receptor beta chain. Its target is not known. TCRdb keeps only in-frame clones here, not all; method: immunoSEQ multiplex PCR. Of 15,000 to 25,000 clones listed, around 83% were seen once; the top ten hold roughly 4%. Germline V gene lookup returns CDR1 SEHNR and CDR2 FQNEAQ (reference sequence). V lost 5 bases, J lost 7 bases, and 25 bases lay in between. The CDR3 sequence is 17 residues long. The sample belongs to a study of T cells in localized non-small cell lung cancer. Study-level results: Highest T cell clonality was seen in uninvolved adjacent lung, surpassing that measured in tumor. An association was observed between higher blood T cell density and longer overall survival. Appearances in adjacent lung were noted for a median roughly 58 of the top 100 tumor clones. Because sequencing included only one region (of the tumor), heterogeneity remains possible.

The clonotype comes from a man aged 35-75 years with stage I lung adenocarcinoma. The sequenced sample was peripheral blood, obtained before any cancer treatment. The chain is built from TRBV7-9 and TRBJ2-3; the D gene is possibly TRBD2 (7 bases). This CDR3 is CASSHSGERGGKYTQYF. Here the CDR3 DNA reads TGTGCCAGCAGCCACTCCGGGGAGAGGGGGGGCAAATATACGCAGTATTTT.